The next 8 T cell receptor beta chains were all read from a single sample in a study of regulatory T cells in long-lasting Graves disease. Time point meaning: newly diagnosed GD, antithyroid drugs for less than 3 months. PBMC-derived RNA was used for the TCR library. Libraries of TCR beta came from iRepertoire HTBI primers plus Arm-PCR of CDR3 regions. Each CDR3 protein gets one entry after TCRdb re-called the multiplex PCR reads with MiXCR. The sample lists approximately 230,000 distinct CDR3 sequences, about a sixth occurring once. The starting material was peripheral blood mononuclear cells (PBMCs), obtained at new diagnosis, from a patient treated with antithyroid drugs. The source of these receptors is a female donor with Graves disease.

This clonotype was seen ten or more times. CDR3 region: CASSAVVVVAGELFF. The CDR3 DNA reads TGTGCCAGCAGCGCCGTCGTCGTGGTGGCCGGGGAGCTGTTTTTT. The V gene is TRBV7-2, the J gene TRBJ2-2; no clear D gene. The CDR3 consists of 15 residues. In germline, CDR1 is SGHTA, CDR2 FQGNSA. V shed 5 bases and J shed 6 bases, with 16 bases lying between them.

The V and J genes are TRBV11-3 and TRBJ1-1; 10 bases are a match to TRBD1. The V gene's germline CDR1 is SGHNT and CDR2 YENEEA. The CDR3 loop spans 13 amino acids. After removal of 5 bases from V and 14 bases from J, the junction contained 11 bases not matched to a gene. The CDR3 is CASSTTGGAGWFF. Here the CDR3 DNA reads TGTGCCAGCAGCACGACAGGGGGCGCAGGGTGGTTCTTT.

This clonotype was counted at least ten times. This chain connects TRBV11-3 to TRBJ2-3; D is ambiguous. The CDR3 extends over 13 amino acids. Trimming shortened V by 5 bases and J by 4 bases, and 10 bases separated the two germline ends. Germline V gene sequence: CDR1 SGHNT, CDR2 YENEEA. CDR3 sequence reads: CASSRGQADTQYF. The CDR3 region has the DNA TGTGCCAGCAGCCGCGGTCAAGCAGATACGCAGTATTTT.

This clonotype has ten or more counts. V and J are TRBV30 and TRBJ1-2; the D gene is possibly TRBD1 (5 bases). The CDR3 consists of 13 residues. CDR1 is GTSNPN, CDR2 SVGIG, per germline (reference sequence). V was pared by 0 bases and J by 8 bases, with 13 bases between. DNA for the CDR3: TGTGCCTGGAGTGTACGAAGGGGTGGGGGCTACACCTTC. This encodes CAWSVRRGGGYTF.

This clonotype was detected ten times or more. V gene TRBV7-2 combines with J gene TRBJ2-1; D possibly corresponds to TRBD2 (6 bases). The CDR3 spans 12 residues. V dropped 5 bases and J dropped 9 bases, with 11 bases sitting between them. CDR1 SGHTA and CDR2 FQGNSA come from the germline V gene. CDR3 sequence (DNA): TGTGCCAGCAGCCGCTTGGAGGGTGAGCAGTTCTTC. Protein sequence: CASSRLEGEQFF.

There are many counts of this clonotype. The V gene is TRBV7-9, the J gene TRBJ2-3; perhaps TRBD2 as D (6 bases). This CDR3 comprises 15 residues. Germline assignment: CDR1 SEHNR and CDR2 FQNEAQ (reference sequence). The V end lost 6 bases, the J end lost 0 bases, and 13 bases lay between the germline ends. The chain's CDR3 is CASSSRDFSTDTQYF. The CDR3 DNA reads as TGTGCCAGCAGTTCCCGGGACTTCAGCACAGATACGCAGTATTTT.

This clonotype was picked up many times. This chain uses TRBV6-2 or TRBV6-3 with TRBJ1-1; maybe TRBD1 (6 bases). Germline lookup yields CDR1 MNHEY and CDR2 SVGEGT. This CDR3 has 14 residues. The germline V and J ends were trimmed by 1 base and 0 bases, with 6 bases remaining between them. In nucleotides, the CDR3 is TGTGCCAGCAGTTACTGGGGGCTGAACACTGAAGCTTTCTTT. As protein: CASSYWGLNTEAFF.

The CDR3: CASTGGASGDNEQFF. CDR3 DNA: TGTGCCTCGACGGGGGGGGCTAGCGGGGACAATGAGCAGTTCTTC. This sequence joins TRBV11-2 and TRBJ2-1; 9 nucleotides match TRBD2. The CDR3 is 15 amino acids. The germline V gene encodes CDR1 SGHAT and CDR2 FQNNGV. The V gene end was trimmed by 11 bases and the J gene end by 5 bases; junction bases not matched to a gene: 13.